This T cell receptor beta chain was observed in a study of shared clonotypes between healthy human individuals. Study-level points and caveats: Some naive CD4 clonotypes, roughly 4.8%, turned up in common across several donors. Rarefaction analysis demonstrated incomplete sorted-subset sequencing notwithstanding large depth.

With regard to this clone: The antigen remains unidentified.

The CDR3 covers 16 residues. The V gene's germline CDR1 is MGHDK and CDR2 SYGVNS. The junction had 7 bases not matched to a gene; V was cut back by 4 bases and J by 1 base. In the original analysis: For the immunoSEQ data, sequences were junction-only without quality scores, so filtering differed. The protocol was immunoSEQ multiplex PCR, while the TCRdb copy is restricted to in-frame clones and leaves out a portion. V, J and clone size derive from that table, while D and trimming were established from the DNA sequence. The repertoire has millions of clones, approximately 95% of them found once; the top ten carry 0.13%.

This TCR was sampled from a man aged 18 to 35 in good health. The chain links TRBV25-1 to TRBJ1-1, with 9 bases lining up with TRBD1. The sequencing sample was made of naive CD4+ T cells sorted from blood. This sample's subset: CD45RA+ positively selected. This CDR3 reads CASSAIPGQGNTEAFF. The CDR3 DNA reads as TGTGCCAGCAGTGCGATCCCGGGACAGGGGAACACTGAAGCTTTCTTT.